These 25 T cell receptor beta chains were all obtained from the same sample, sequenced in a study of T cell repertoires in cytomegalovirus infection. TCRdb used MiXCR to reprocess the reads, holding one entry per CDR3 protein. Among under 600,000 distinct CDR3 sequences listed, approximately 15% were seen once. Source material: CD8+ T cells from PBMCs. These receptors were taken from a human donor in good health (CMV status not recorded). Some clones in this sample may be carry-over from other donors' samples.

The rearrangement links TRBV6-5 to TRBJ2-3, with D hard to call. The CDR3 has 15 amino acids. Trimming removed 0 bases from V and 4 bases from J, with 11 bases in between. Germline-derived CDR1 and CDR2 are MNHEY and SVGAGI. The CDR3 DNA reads TGTGCCAGCAGTTACTCGGGCGAGCGCCCAGATACGCAGTATTTT. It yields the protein CASSYSGERPDTQYF.

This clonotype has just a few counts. This chain's CDR3 is CASSYKRNRVDNSPLHF. CDR3 bases: TGTGCCAGCAGTTATAAGCGGAACAGGGTGGATAATTCACCCCTCCACTTT. The chain joins TRBV6-6 to TRBJ1-6; a weak D match, TRBD1 (6 bases). The CDR3 sequence is 17 residues long. V was pared by 3 bases and J by 5 bases, with 17 bases between. Germline V gives CDR1 MNHNY, CDR2 SVGAGI (reference sequence).

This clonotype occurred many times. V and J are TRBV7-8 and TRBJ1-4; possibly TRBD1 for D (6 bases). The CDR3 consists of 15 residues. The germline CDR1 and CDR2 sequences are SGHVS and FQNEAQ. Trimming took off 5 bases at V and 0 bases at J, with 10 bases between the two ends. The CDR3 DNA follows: TGTGCCAGCAGCCCGGGGACATCAACTAATGAAAAACTGTTTTTT. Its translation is CASSPGTSTNEKLFF.

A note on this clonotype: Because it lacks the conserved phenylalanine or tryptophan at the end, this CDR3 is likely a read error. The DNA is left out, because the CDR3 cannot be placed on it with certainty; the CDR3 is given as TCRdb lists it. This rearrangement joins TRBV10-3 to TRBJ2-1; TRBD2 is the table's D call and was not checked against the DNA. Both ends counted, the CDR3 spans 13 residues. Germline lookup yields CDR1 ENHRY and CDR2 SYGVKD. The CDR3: CAIKSLESDEQLL.

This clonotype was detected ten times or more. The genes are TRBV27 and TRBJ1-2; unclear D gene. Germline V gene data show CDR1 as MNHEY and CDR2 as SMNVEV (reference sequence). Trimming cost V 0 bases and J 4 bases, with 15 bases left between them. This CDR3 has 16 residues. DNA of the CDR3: TGTGCCAGCAGTTTATCCGATGCAGGCACCCCCTATGGCTACACCTTC. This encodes CASSLSDAGTPYGYTF.

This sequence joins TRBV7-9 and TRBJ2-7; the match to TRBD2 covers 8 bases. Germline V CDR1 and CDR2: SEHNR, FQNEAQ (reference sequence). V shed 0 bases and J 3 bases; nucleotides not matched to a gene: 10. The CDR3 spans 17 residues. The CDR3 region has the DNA TGTGCCAGCAGCTTAGCACGTGTGGTAGCGGGGTACTACGAGCAGTACTTC. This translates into CASSLARVVAGYYEQYF.

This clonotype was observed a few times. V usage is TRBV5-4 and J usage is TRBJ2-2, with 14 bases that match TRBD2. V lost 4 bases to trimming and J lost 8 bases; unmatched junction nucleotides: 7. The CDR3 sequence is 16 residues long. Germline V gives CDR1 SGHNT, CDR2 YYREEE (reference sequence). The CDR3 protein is CASSEGLAGVIGELFF. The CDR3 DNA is TGTGCCAGCAGCGAGGGACTAGCGGGAGTAATTGGGGAGCTGTTTTTT.

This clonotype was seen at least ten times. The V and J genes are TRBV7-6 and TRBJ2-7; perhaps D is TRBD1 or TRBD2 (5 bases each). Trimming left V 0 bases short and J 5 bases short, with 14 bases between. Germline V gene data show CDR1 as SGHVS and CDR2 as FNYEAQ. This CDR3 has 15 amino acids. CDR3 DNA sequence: TGTGCCAGCAGCTTAGCCATTGGGGGTCATGACGAGCAGTACTTC. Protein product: CASSLAIGGHDEQYF.

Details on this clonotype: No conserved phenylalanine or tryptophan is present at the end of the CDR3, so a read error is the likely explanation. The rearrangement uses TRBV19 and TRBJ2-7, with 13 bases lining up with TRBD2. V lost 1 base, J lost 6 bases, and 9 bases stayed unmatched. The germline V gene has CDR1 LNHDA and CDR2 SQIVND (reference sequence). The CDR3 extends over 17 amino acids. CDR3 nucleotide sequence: TGTGCCAGTAGTATAGCATGGACTAGCGGGAGTTTACGCGAGCAGTACTTA. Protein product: CASSIAWTSGSLREQYL.

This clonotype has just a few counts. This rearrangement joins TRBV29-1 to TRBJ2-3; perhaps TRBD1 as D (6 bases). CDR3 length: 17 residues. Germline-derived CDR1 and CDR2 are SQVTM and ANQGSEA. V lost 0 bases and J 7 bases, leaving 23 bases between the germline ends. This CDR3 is CSVEDRLRQDLLHTQYF. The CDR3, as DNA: TGCAGCGTTGAAGATCGCTTAAGACAGGACCTGTTGCATACGCAGTATTTT.

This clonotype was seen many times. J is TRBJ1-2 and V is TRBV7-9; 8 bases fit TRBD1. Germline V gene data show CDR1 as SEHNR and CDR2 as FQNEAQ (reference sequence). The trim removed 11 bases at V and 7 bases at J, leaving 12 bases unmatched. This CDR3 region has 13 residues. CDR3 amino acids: CAQGAGGKAGYTF. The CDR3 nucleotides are TGTGCCCAGGGGGCAGGGGGAAAGGCTGGCTACACCTTC.

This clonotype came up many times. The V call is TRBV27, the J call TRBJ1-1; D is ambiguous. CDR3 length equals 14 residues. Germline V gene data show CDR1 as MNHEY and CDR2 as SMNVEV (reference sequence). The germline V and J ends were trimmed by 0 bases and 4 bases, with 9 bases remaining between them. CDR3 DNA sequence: TGTGCCAGCAGTTTATCGTTTCCGAGCACTGAAGCTTTCTTT. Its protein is CASSLSFPSTEAFF.

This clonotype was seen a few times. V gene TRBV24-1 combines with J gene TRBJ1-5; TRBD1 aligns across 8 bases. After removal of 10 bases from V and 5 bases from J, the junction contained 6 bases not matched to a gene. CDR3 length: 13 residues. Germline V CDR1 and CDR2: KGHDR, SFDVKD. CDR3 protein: CATSDRDYQPQHF. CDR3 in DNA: TGTGCCACTTCGGACAGGGACTATCAGCCCCAGCATTTT.

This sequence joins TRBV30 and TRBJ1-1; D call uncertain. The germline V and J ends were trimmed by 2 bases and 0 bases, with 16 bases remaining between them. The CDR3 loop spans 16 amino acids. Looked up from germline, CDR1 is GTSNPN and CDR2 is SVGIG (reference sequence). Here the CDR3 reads CAWSLGTLPMNTEAFF. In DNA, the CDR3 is TGTGCCTGGAGTCTTGGCACCCTTCCTATGAACACTGAAGCTTTCTTT.

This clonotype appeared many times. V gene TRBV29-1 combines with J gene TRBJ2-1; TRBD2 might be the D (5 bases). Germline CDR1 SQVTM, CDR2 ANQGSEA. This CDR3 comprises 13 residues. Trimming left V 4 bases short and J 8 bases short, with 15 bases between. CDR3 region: CSVVRESWDEQFF. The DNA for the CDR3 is TGCAGCGTTGTTAGGGAGTCCTGGGATGAGCAGTTCTTC.

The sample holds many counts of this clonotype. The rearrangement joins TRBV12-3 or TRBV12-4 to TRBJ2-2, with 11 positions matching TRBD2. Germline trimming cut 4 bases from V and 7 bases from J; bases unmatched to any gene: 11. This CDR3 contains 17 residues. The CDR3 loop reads CASSSPVAGGPGGELFF. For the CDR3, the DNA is TGTGCCAGCAGTTCTCCAGTAGCGGGAGGGCCGGGCGGGGAGCTGTTTTTT.

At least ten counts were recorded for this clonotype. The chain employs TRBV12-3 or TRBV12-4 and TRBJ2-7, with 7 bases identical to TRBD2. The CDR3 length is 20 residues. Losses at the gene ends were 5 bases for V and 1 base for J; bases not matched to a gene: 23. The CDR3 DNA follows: TGTGCCAGCAGTCCCAGTTATAGCGGGCGGACCGGATTCGGGTCCTACGAGCAGTACTTC. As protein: CASSPSYSGRTGFGSYEQYF.

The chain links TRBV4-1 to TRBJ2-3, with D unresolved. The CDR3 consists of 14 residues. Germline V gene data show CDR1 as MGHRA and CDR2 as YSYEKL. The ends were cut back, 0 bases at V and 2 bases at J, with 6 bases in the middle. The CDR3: CASSQDAVTDTQYF. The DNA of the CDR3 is TGCGCCAGCAGCCAAGATGCGGTCACAGATACGCAGTATTTT.

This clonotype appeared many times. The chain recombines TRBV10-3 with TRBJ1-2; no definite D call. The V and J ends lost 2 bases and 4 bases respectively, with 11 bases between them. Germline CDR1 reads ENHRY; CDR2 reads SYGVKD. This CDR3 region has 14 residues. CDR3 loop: CAISESVLAYGYTF. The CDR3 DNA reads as TGTGCCATCAGTGAGAGTGTGTTAGCCTATGGCTACACCTTC.

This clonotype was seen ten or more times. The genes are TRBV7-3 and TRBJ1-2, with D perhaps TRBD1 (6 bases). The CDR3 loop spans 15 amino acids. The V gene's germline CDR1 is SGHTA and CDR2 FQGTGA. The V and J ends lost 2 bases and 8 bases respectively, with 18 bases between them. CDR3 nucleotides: TGTGCCAGCAGCTTATATCCTACAGGGAAGCAAGGCTACACCTTC. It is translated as CASSLYPTGKQGYTF.

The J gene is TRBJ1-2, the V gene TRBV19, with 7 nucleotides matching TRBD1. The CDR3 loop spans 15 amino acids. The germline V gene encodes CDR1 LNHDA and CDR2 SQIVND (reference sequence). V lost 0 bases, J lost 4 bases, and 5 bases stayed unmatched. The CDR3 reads CASSIDGTEVYGYTF. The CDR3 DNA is TGTGCCAGTAGTATAGATGGGACAGAGGTCTATGGCTACACCTTC. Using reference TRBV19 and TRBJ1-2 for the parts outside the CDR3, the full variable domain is DGGITQSPKYLFRKEGQNVTLSCEQNLNHDAMYWYRQDPGQGLRLIYYSQIVNDFQKGDIAEGYSVSREKKESFPLTVTSAQKNPTAFYLCASSIDGTEVYGYTFGSGTRLTVV.

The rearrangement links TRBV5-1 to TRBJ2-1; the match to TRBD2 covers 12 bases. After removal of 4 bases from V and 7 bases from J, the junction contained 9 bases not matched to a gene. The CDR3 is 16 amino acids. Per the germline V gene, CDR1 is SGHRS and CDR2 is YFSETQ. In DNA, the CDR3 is TGCGCCAGCAGCCCCCTAGCGGGGGGGCCGACGAATGAGCAGTTCTTC. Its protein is CASSPLAGGPTNEQFF.

CDR3 sequence (DNA): TGTGCCAGCAGCTTGGCCGGGACATACTACACCGGGGAGCTGTTTTTT. This translates into CASSLAGTYYTGELFF. This chain links TRBV5-6 with TRBJ2-2, with a tentative D call TRBD1 (6 bases). The CDR3 totals 16 residues. The germline V gene encodes CDR1 SGHDT and CDR2 YYEEEE. The germline V and J ends were trimmed by 0 bases and 3 bases, with 12 bases remaining between them.

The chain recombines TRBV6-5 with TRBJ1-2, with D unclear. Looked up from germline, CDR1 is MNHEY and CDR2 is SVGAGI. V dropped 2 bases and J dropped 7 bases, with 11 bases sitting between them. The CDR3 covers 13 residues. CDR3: CASSYRGSAGYTF. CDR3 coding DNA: TGTGCCAGCAGTTACCGAGGCAGTGCTGGCTACACCTTC.

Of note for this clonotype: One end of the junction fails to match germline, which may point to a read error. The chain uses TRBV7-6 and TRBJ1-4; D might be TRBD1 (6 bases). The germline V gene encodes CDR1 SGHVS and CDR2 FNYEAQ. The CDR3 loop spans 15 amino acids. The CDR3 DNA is TGTGCCAGCAGCCGTCTTGGAGGGGGGAGCGAACAACTGGTTTTT. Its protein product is CASSRLGGGSEQLVF.